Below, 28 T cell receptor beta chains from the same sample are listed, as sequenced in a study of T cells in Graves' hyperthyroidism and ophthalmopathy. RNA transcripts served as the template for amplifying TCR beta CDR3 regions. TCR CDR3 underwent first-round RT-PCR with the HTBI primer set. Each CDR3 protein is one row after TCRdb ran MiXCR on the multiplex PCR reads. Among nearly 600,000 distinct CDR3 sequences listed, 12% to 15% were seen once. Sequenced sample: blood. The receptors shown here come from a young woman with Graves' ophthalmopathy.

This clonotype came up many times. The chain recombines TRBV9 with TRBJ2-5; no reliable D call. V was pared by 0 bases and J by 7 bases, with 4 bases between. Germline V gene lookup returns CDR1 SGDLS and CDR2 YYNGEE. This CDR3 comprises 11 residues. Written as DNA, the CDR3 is TGTGCCAGCAGCGTAGGGGCGACCCAGTACTTC. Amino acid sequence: CASSVGATQYF.

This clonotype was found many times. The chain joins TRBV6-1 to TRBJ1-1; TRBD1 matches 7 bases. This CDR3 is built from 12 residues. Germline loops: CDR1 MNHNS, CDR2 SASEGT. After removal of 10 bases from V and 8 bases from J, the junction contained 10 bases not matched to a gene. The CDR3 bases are TGTGCCACCACCCGCGCGGACAGGGAAGCTTTCTTT. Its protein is CATTRADREAFF.

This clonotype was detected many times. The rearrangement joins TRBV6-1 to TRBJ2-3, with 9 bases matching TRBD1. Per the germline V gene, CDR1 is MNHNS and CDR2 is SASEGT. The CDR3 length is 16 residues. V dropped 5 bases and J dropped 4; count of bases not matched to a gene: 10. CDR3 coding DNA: TGTGCCAGCAGTCTAACCCGGGACAGGGTTTCAGATACGCAGTATTTT. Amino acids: CASSLTRDRVSDTQYF.

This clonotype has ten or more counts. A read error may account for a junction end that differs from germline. The chain's CDR3 is CASSLPLTDTQYF. The DNA for the CDR3 is TGTGCTAGCAGCTTACCGCTCACAGATACGCAGTATTTT. The J gene is TRBJ2-3, the V gene TRBV7-7; D ambiguous. The CDR3 consists of 13 residues. The germline CDR1 and CDR2 sequences are SSHAT and FNYEAQ (reference sequence). The complete variable domain, with remaining parts taken from reference TRBV7-7 and TRBJ2-3, reads GAGVSQSPRYKVTKRGQDVTLRCDPISSHATLYWYQQALGQGPEFLTYFNYEAQPDKSGLPSDRFSAERPEGSISTLTIQRTEQRDSAMYRCASSLPLTDTQYFGPGTRLTVL.

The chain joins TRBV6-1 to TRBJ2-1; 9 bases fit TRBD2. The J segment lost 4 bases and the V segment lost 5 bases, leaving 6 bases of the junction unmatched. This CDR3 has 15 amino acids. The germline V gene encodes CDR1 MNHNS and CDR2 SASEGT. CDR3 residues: CASSYLTSGYNEQFF. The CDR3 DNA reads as TGTGCCAGCAGTTATTTGACTAGCGGATACAATGAGCAGTTCTTC.

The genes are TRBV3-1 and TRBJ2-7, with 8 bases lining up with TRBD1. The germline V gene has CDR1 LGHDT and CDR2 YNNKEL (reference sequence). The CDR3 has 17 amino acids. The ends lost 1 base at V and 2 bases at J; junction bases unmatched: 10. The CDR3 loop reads CASSQVGGTGKTYEQYF. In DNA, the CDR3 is TGTGCCAGCAGCCAAGTCGGCGGGACAGGAAAAACCTACGAGCAGTACTTC.

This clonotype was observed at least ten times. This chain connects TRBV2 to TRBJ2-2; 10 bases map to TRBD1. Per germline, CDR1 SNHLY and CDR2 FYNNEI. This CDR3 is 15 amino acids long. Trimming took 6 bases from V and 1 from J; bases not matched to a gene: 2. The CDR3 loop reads CASSWDRGNTGELFF. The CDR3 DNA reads TGTGCCAGCAGCTGGGACAGGGGGAACACCGGGGAGCTGTTTTTT.

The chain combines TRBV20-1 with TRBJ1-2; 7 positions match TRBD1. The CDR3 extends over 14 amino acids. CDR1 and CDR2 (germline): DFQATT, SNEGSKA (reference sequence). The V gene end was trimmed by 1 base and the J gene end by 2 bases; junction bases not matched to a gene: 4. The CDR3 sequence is CSARAPTGNYGYTF. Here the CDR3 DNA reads TGCAGTGCTAGAGCCCCGACAGGGAACTATGGCTACACCTTC.

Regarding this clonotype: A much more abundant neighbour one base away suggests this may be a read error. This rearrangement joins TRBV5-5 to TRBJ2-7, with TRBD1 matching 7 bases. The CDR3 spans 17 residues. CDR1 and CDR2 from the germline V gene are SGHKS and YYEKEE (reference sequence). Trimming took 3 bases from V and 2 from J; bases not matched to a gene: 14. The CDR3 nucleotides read TGTGCCAGCAGCTGGGGACAGCGTAGAGATTGGACCTACGAGCAGTACTTC. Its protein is CASSWGQRRDWTYEQYF.

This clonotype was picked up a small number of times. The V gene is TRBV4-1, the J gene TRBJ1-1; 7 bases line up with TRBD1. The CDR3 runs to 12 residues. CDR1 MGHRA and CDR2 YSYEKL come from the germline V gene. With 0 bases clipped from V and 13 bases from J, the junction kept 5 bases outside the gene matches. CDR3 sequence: CASSQDHRGGFF. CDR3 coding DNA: TGCGCCAGCAGCCAAGACCACAGGGGAGGTTTCTTT.

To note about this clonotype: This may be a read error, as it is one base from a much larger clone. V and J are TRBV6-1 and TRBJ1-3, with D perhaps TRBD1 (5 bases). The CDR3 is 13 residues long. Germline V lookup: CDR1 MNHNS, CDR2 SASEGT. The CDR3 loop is CASGETGGNTIYF. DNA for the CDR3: TGTGCCAGCGGTGAAACAGGCGGAAACACCATATATTTT.

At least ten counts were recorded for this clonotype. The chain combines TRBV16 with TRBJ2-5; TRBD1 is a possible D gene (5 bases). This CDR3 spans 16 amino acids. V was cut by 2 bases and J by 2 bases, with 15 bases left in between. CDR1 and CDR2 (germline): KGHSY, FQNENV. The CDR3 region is CASSQRAGWKQETQYF. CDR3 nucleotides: TGTGCCAGCAGCCAACGGGCAGGGTGGAAACAAGAGACCCAGTACTTC.

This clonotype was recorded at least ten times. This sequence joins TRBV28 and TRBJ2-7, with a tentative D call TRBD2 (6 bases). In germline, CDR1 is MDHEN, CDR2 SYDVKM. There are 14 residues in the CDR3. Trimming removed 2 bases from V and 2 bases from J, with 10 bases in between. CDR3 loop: CASSLQDYAYEQYF. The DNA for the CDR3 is TGTGCCAGCAGTTTACAGGACTACGCCTACGAGCAGTACTTC.

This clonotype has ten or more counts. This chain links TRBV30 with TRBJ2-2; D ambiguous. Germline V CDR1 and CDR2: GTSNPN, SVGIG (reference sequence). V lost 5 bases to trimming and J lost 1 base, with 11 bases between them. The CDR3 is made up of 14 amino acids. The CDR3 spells CAWLLDLNTGELFF. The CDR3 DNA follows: TGTGCCTGGTTACTGGATTTGAACACCGGGGAGCTGTTTTTT.

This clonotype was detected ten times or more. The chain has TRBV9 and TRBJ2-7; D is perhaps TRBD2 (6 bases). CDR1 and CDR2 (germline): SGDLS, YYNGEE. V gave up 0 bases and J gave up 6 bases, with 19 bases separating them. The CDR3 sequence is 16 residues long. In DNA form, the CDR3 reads TGTGCCAGCAGCGTAGGGGGACTTCGCGCGGTAGGCGAGCAGTACTTC. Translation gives CASSVGGLRAVGEQYF.

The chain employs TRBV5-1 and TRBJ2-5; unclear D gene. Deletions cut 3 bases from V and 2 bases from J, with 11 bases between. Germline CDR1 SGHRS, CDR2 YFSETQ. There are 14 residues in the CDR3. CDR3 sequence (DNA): TGCGCCAGCAGCTCCAGCTCTACTCAAGAGACCCAGTACTTC. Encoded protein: CASSSSSTQETQYF.

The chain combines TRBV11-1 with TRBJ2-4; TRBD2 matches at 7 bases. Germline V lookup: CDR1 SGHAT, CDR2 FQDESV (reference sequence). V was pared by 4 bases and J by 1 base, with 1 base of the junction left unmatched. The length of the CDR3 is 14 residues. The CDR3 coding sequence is TGTGCCAGCAGCTCCGGGGGGGCCAAAAACATTCAGTACTTC. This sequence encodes CASSSGGAKNIQYF. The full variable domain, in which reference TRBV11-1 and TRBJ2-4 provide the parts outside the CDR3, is EAEVAQSPRYKITEKSQAVAFWCDPISGHATLYWYRQILGQGPELLVQFQDESVVDDSQLPKDRFSAERLKGVDSTLKIQPAELGDSAMYLCASSSGGAKNIQYFGAGTRLSVL.

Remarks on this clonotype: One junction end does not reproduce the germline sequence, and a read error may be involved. CDR3 coding DNA: TGCGCCAGCAGCCAGGCCCCCGAGGCCTACGAGCAGTACTTC. It encodes CASSQAPEAYEQYF. The chain combines TRBV11-2 with TRBJ2-7; D gene ambiguous. Germline V gene data show CDR1 as SGHAT and CDR2 as FQNNGV. The CDR3 is 14 amino acids.

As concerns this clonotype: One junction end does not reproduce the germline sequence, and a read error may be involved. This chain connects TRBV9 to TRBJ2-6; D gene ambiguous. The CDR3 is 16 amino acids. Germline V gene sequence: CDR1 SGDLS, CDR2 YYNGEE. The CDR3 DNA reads TGTGCCAGCAGCGTATCTGGACCCTCCCTGGCCAACGCCCTGACTTTC. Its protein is CASSVSGPSLANALTF.

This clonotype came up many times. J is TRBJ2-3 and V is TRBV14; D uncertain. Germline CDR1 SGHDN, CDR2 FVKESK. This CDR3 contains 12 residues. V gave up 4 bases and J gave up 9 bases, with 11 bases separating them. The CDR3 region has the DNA TGTGCCAGCAGCCCTGAGTCTGAGACGCAGTATTTT. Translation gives CASSPESETQYF.

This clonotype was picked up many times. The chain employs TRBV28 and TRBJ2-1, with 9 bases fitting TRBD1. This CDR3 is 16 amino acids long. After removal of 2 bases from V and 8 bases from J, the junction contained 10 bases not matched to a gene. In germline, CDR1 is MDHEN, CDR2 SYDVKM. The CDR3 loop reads CASSLAVGDRVYEQFF. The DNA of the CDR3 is TGTGCCAGCAGTTTAGCCGTTGGGGACAGGGTGTATGAGCAGTTCTTC.

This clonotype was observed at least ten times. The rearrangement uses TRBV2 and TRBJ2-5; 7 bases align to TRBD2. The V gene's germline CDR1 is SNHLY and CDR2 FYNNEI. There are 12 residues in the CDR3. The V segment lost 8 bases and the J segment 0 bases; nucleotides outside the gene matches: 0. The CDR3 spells CASGRDQETQYF. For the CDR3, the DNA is TGTGCCAGCGGGAGGGACCAAGAGACCCAGTACTTC.

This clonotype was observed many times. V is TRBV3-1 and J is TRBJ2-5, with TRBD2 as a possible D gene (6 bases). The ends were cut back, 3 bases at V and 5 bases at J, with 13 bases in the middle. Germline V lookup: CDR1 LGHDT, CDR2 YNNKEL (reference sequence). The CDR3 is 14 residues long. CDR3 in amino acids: CASSHGVGGETQYF. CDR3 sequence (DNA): TGTGCCAGCAGCCACGGGGTAGGAGGGGAGACCCAGTACTTC.

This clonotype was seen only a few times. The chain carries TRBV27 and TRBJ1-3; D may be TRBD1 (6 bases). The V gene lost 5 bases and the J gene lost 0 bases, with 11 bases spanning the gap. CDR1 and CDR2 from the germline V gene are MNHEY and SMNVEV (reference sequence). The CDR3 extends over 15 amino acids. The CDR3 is CASSLTGFSGNTIYF. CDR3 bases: TGTGCCAGCAGTCTCACAGGGTTCTCTGGAAACACCATATATTTT.

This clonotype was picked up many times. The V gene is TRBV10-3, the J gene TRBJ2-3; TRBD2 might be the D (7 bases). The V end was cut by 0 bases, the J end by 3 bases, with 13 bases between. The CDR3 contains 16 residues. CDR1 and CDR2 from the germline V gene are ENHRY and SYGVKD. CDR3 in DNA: TGTGCCATCAGTGAGTCGGGGGGGCGGAATACAGATACGCAGTATTTT. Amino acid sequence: CAISESGGRNTDTQYF.

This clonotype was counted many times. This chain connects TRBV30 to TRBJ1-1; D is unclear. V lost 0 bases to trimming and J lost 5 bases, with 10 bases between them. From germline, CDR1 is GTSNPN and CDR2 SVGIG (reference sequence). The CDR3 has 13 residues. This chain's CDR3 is CAWSVESGTEAFF. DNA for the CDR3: TGTGCCTGGAGTGTTGAGAGCGGGACTGAAGCTTTCTTT.

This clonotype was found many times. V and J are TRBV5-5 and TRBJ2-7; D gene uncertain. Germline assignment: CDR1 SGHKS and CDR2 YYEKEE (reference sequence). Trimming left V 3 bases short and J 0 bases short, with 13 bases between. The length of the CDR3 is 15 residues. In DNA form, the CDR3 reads TGTGCCAGCAGCTCGATCAGGTTATACTCCTACGAGCAGTACTTC. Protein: CASSSIRLYSYEQYF.

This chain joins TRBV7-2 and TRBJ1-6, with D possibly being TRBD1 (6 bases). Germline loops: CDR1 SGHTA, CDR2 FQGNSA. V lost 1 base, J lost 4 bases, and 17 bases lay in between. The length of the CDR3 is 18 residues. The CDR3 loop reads CASSLGGKGGRYNSPLHF. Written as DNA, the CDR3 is TGTGCCAGCAGCTTAGGGGGGAAAGGGGGACGTTATAATTCACCCCTCCACTTT.